Listed here are 2 T cell receptor beta chains from one sample, sequenced in a study of beta chain features in type 1 diabetes. cDNA synthesis used the whole RNA isolate, giving expressed TCRB sequences. The method was immunoSEQ multiplex PCR; TCRdb's version includes in-frame clones alone and lacks a portion of them. The data hold hundreds of thousands of clones, with 10% to 15% observed a single time. Sequenced: naive CD4+ T cells from blood. The receptors here all came from a young man in good health.

The chain couples TRBV6-4 to TRBJ1-1, with D maybe TRBD1 (6 bases). The germline CDR1 and CDR2 sequences are MRHNA and SNTAGT. CDR3 length: 16 residues. V lost 9 bases and J 1 base, leaving 21 bases between the germline ends. CDR3 in amino acids: CASQRDSGAKNTEAFF. In DNA form, the CDR3 reads TGTGCCAGTCAAAGGGATTCAGGGGCGAAGAACACTGAAGCTTTCTTT.

This clone turned up a few times. The CDR3 bases are TGTGCCAGCAGTTCGGTCAGCACAGATACGCAGTATTTT. Encoded protein: CASSSVSTDTQYF. This chain uses TRBV28 with TRBJ2-3; D remains ambiguous. Trimming pared 4 bases from V and 0 bases from J, leaving 5 bases between. CDR3 size: 13 residues. Germline CDR1 is MDHEN and CDR2 is SYDVKM.